Many counts were recorded for the clone carrying this TCR beta chain. What it binds is not known. Combining a sample-barcoded 5' primer with a J-beta primer mix, a second PCR ran for roughly 6 to 11 cycles. All samples gave at least 2.5 million CDR3-containing paired-end reads. TCRdb redid the calling of the 5' RACE reads with MiXCR, one entry per CDR3 protein. The sample carries approximately 900,000 distinct CDR3 sequences, 45% to 50% recorded once. These data originate in a study of blood T cells in healthy people across ages. The CDR3 has 16 amino acids. V lost 1 base and J lost 6; bases outside the gene matches: 5. The study isolated at least 7 million PBMCs from each sample. Notes on the study in general: Naive T cell percentage showed a strong correlation with TCR beta diversity. A roughly linear fall in TCR beta diversity per million T cells was seen with increasing age.

Input material: blood. This clonotype originated in a man aged 30-40 years in good health. The V gene is TRBV12-3 or TRBV12-4, the J gene TRBJ2-4, with 11 bases lining up with TRBD2. The CDR3 region is CASSLVSSGGGNIQYF. The CDR3 DNA is TGTGCCAGCAGTTTAGTTAGTAGCGGGGGGGGAAACATTCAGTACTTC.